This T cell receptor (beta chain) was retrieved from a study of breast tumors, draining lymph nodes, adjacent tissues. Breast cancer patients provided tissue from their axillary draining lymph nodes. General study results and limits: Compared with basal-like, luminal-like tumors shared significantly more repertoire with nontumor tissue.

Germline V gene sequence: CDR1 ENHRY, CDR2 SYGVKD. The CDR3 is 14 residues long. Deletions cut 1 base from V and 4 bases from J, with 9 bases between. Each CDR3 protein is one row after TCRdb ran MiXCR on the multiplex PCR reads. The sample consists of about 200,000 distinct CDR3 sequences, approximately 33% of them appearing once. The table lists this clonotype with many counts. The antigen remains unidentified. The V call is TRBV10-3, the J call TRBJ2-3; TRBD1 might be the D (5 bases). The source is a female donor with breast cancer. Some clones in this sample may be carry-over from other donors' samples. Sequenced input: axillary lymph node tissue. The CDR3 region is CAISEWQGADTQYF. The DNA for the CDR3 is TGTGCCATCAGTGAGTGGCAGGGCGCAGATACGCAGTATTTT.